This T cell receptor beta chain was identified in a study of cytomegalovirus exposure and HLA in healthy donors. The study's findings and limits: Later, an analysis found that common viral pathogens appeared to be linked with several of the most significant clusters. A previous analysis found most TCR beta V segments productive roughly 87% or roughly 30% of the time.

The CDR3 spans 14 residues. Germline CDR1 reads GTSNPN; CDR2 reads SVGIG (reference sequence). V lost 4 bases, J lost 4 bases, and 5 bases stayed unmatched. In the PCR, 60 Vbeta and 13 Jbeta primers were used. Some clones are missing from TCRdb's copy, which holds only in-frame ones; the method was immunoSEQ multiplex PCR. The data hold 100,000 to 150,000 clones, with about 87% observed a single time. In regard to this clone: Its antigen remains unidentified.

This TCR came from a woman aged 25-40 years in good health and CMV-seronegative. The material sequenced was PBMCs. This chain links TRBV30 with TRBJ1-2, with 11 bases fitting TRBD1. The CDR3: CAWNRDRGFYGYTF. In DNA form, the CDR3 reads TGTGCCTGGAACCGGGACAGGGGGTTCTATGGCTACACCTTC.